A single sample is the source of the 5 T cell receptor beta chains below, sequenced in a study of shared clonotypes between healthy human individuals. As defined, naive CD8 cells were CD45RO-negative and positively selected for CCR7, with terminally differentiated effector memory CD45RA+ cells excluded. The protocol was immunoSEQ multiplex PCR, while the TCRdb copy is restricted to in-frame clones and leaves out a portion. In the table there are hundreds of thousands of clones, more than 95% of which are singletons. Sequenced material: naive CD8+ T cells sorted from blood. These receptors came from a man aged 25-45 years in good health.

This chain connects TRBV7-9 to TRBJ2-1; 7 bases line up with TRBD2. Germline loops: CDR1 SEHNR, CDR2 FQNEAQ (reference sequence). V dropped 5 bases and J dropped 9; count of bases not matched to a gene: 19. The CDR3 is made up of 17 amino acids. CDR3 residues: CASSPPSMARREGEQFF. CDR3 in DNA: TGTGCCAGCAGCCCGCCCTCAATGGCGCGGAGGGAGGGTGAGCAGTTCTTC.

In nucleotides, the CDR3 is TGTGCCAGCAGCATACAGGGGGTTGAGCTCATTAGTGAAAAACTGTTTTTT. Translating gives CASSIQGVELISEKLFF. This chain links TRBV5-5 with TRBJ1-4, with 8 positions matching TRBD1. Germline loops: CDR1 SGHKS, CDR2 YYEKEE (reference sequence). The length of the CDR3 is 17 residues. Unmatched junction bases numbered 15, after V lost 4 bases and J lost 7 bases.

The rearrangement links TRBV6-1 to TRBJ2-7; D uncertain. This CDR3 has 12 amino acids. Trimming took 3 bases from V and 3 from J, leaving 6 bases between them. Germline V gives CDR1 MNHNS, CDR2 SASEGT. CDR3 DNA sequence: TGTGCCAGCAGTGAGGTTAGCTACGAGCAGTACTTC. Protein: CASSEVSYEQYF.

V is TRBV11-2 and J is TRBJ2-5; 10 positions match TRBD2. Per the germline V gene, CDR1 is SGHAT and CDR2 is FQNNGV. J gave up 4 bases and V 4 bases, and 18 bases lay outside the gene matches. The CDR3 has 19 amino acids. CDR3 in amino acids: CASSSPWEAGGPLGETQYF. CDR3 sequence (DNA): TGTGCCAGCAGCTCCCCCTGGGAAGCGGGAGGGCCTCTAGGAGAGACCCAGTACTTC.

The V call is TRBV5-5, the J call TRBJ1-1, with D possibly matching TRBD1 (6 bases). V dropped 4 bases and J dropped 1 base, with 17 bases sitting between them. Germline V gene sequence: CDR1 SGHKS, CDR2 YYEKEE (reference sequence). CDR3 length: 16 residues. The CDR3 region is CASSSQGRAWNTEAFF. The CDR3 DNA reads TGTGCCAGCAGCAGCCAGGGGAGGGCATGGAACACTGAAGCTTTCTTT.